This T cell receptor (beta chain) was captured by sequencing in a study of T cell responses to AZD1222 COVID-19 vaccine. Between the trimmed V and J ends, which lost 7 bases and 5 bases, there was a span of 11 bases. This CDR3 spans 12 amino acids. Assay: immunoSEQ multiplex PCR; the TCRdb copy retains only in-frame clones and omits some. The data show 100,000 to 150,000 clones, with 88% seen just once and roughly 4% held by the top ten. The specimen was peripheral blood, collected on day 0 of AZD1222 vaccination. The clonotype comes from an adult in good health. V and J are TRBV12-3 or TRBV12-4 and TRBJ2-5; D gene ambiguous. The CDR3 spells CASTHQGETQYF. The CDR3 nucleotides are TGTGCCAGCACCCACCAAGGGGAGACCCAGTACTTC.